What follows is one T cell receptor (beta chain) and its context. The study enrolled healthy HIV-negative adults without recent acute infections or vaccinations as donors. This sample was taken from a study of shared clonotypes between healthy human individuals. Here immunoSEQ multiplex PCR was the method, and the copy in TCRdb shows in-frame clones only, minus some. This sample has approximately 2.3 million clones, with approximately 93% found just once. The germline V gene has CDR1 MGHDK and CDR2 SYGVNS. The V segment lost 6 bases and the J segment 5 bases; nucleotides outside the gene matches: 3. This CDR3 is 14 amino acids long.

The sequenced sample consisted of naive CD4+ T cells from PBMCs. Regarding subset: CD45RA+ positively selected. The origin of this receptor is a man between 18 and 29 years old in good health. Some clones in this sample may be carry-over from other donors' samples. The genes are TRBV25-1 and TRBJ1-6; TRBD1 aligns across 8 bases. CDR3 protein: CASSWTGNNSPLHF. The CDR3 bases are TGTGCCAGCAGCTGGACAGGGAATAATTCACCCCTCCACTTT. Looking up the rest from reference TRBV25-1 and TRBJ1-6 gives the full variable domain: EADIYQTPRYLVIGTGKKITLECSQTMGHDKMYWYQQDPGMELHLIHYSYGVNSTEKGDLSSESTVSRIRTEHFPLTLESARPSHTSQYLCASSWTGNNSPLHFGNGTRLTVT.